This TCR beta chain was captured in a study of OX40 agonist ivuxolimab in advanced cancers. Study in general: Prior checkpoint blockade (anti-PD-1, anti-PD-L1 or anti-CTLA-4) was permitted; less than 45% had it.

CDR1 and CDR2 from the germline V gene are SNHLY and FYNNEI. The CDR3 length is 16 residues. Trimming took 7 bases from V and 0 from J, leaving 19 bases between them. Profiled with immunoSEQ multiplex PCR; TCRdb holds only in-frame clones, not every one. The table records approximately 96,000 clones, roughly 91% of them present only once. The rearrangement links TRBV2 to TRBJ2-7; D is uncertain. The sample in question was CD4+ or CD8+ T cells sorted from blood, obtained in a trial of the OX40 agonist ivuxolimab. The sequence derives from an adult with an advanced solid tumor such as melanoma, head and neck, liver or kidney cancer. In nucleotides, the CDR3 is TGTGCCAGCACCCCTTTATTCCTCCGTAGCTCCTACGAGCAGTACTTC. Translating it yields CASTPLFLRSSYEQYF.